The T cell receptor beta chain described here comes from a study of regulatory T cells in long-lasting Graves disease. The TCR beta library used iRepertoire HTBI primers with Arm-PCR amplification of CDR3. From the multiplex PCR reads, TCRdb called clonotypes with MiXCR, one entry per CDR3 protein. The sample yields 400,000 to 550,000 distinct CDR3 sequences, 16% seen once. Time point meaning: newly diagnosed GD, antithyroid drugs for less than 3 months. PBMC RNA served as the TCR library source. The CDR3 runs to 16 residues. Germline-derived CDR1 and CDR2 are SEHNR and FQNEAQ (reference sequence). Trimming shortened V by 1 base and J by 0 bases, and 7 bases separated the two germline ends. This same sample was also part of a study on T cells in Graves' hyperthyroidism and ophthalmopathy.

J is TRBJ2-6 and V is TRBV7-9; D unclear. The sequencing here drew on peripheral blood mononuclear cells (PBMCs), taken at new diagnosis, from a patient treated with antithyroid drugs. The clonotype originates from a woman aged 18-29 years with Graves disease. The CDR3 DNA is TGTGCCAGCAGCTTAGTAGTCGACTCTGGGGCCAACGTCCTGACTTTC. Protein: CASSLVVDSGANVLTF.